This passage covers 21 T cell receptor beta chains from one sample sequenced in a study of cytomegalovirus exposure and HLA in healthy donors. Primers included in the PCR were 60 Vbeta and 13 Jbeta primers. Some clones are missing from TCRdb's copy, which holds only in-frame ones; the method was immunoSEQ multiplex PCR. The sample has fewer than 200,000 clones; 75% to 85% are singletons. Sequences were obtained from PBMCs. The origin of the receptors is a young woman in good health and CMV-seronegative.

The chain links TRBV5-1 to TRBJ2-3, with 8 bases matching TRBD2. CDR1 and CDR2 from the germline V gene are SGHRS and YFSETQ. The CDR3 spans 17 residues. J gave up 5 bases and V 0 bases, and 11 bases lay outside the gene matches. DNA of the CDR3: TGCGCCAGCAGCTTGGGAGCGGGGGCGGTTAGAGGAGATACGCAGTATTTT. Encoded protein: CASSLGAGAVRGDTQYF.

This chain joins TRBV5-1 and TRBJ2-4, with 7 bases lining up with TRBD1. The CDR3 runs to 14 residues. Trimming removed 2 bases from V and 6 bases from J; junction bases left unmatched: 5. CDR1 SGHRS and CDR2 YFSETQ come from the germline V gene. The CDR3 protein is CASSFGTDINIQYF. CDR3 nucleotides: TGCGCCAGCAGCTTCGGGACAGACATAAACATTCAGTACTTC.

The rearrangement uses TRBV29-1 and TRBJ2-3; 13 bases match TRBD2. The CDR3 contains 15 residues. Germline V gene data show CDR1 as SQVTM and CDR2 as ANQGSEA. V was clipped by 4 bases and J by 4 bases; unmatched bases: 5. CDR3 sequence reads: CSVVLGLAGSDTQYF. The CDR3 DNA reads TGCAGCGTTGTTTTGGGACTAGCGGGGTCAGATACGCAGTATTTT.

The chain has TRBV2 and TRBJ2-3, with a tentative D call TRBD1 (6 bases). The CDR3 consists of 13 residues. V was pared by 6 bases and J by 2 bases, with 9 bases between. Per the germline V gene, CDR1 is SNHLY and CDR2 is FYNNEI. For the CDR3, the DNA is TGTGCCAGCAGCGGACAGCTCACAGATACGCAGTATTTT. It codes for CASSGQLTDTQYF.

The chain is built from TRBV27 and TRBJ2-1, with TRBD2 identical over 11 bases. This CDR3 is 17 amino acids long. V lost 6 bases to trimming and J lost 3 bases; unmatched junction nucleotides: 10. CDR1 MNHEY and CDR2 SMNVEV come from the germline V gene (reference sequence). This chain's CDR3 is CASRTRITSGSYNEQFF. CDR3 DNA: TGTGCCAGCAGAACCCGCATTACTAGCGGGAGCTACAATGAGCAGTTCTTC.

V gene TRBV7-8 combines with J gene TRBJ1-4; no firm D call. Germline V lookup: CDR1 SGHVS, CDR2 FQNEAQ. This CDR3 spans 15 amino acids. V was shortened by 5 bases and J by 7 bases, with 17 bases between the two germline ends. CDR3 residues: CASSPSPSRGEKLFF. For the CDR3, the DNA is TGTGCCAGCAGCCCTAGCCCCTCACGGGGTGAAAAACTGTTTTTT. The full variable domain, in which reference TRBV7-8 and TRBJ1-4 provide the parts outside the CDR3, is GAGVSQSPRYKVAKRGQDVALRCDPISGHVSLFWYQQALGQGPEFLTYFQNEAQLDKSGLPSDRFFAERPEGSVSTLKIQRTQQEDSAVYLCASSPSPSRGEKLFFGSGTQLSVL.

The chain joins TRBV5-1 to TRBJ1-1; 7 bases fit TRBD1. The CDR3 is made up of 14 amino acids. Germline V CDR1 and CDR2: SGHRS, YFSETQ. With 4 bases clipped from V and 5 bases from J, the junction kept 8 bases outside the gene matches. The CDR3 DNA is TGCGCCAGCAGCCCTACAGGGGTTCGAACTGAAGCTTTCTTT. It encodes CASSPTGVRTEAFF.

This CDR3 is CASCVPFYEQYF. In nucleotides, the CDR3 is TGTGCCAGCTGCGTCCCCTTCTACGAGCAGTACTTC. The chain employs TRBV2 and TRBJ2-7; D unclear. Germline V gene sequence: CDR1 SNHLY, CDR2 FYNNEI. V gave up 8 bases and J gave up 3 bases, with 11 bases separating them. This CDR3 is built from 12 residues.

V and J are TRBV5-1 and TRBJ2-3; 8 bases fit TRBD1. This CDR3 comprises 14 residues. V lost 4 bases, J lost 0 bases, and 1 base stayed unmatched. The germline V gene encodes CDR1 SGHRS and CDR2 YFSETQ. CDR3 sequence reads: CASSRTGSTDTQYF. CDR3 DNA: TGCGCCAGCAGCCGGACAGGGAGCACAGATACGCAGTATTTT.

The J gene is TRBJ2-7, the V gene TRBV11-2; 8 positions agree with TRBD1. V lost 5 bases and J lost 3; bases outside the gene matches: 9. CDR3 size: 15 residues. Germline assignment: CDR1 SGHAT and CDR2 FQNNGV. In DNA, the CDR3 is TGTGCCAGCAGCGGCTATCTGGACAGGGTCTACGAGCAGTACTTC. It is translated as CASSGYLDRVYEQYF.

This chain uses TRBV28 with TRBJ2-1; weak D call: TRBD2 (6 bases). The CDR3 extends over 12 amino acids. CDR1 and CDR2 (germline): MDHEN, SYDVKM. Trimming removed 2 bases from V and 11 bases from J, with 10 bases in between. CDR3: CASSLRGRQQFF. The CDR3 nucleotides are TGTGCCAGCAGTTTACGGGGGAGGCAGCAGTTCTTC.

The rearrangement links TRBV7-7 to TRBJ2-5; D is perhaps TRBD1 (6 bases). The tail of the sequence fits TRBJ2-7 better, so the J call may be wrong. This CDR3 is built from 13 residues. CDR1 is SSHAT and CDR2 is FNYEAQ in the germline V gene (reference sequence). In DNA, the CDR3 is TGTGCCAGCAGCTTAACGGACAGCTACGAGCAGTACTTC. Translated: CASSLTDSYEQYF.

The gene calls are TRBV9 and TRBJ2-2; D might be TRBD1 (7 bases). V was cut by 1 base and J by 5 bases, with 12 bases left in between. The CDR3 loop spans 15 amino acids. Per the germline V gene, CDR1 is SGDLS and CDR2 is YYNGEE. The CDR3 protein is CASSVQGGRTGELFF. The CDR3 nucleotides read TGTGCCAGCAGCGTACAGGGGGGAAGAACCGGGGAGCTGTTTTTT.

The chain joins TRBV2 to TRBJ1-4; D uncertain. The CDR3 length is 15 residues. V gave up 7 bases and J gave up 4 bases, with 16 bases separating them. Germline CDR1 reads SNHLY; CDR2 reads FYNNEI. The CDR3 loop is CASTLGGLYNEKLFF. The CDR3 DNA reads TGTGCCAGCACCTTAGGCGGACTGTATAATGAAAAACTGTTTTTT.

The genes are TRBV2 and TRBJ1-2; 7 nucleotides match TRBD1. J lost 2 bases, V lost 9 bases, and 6 bases had no gene match. Germline CDR1 is SNHLY and CDR2 is FYNNEI. The CDR3 has 13 residues. The CDR3 protein is CASGTDTNYGYTF. The CDR3 DNA reads as TGTGCCAGTGGGACAGACACAAACTATGGCTACACCTTC.

The chain uses TRBV10-2 and TRBJ1-2; 12 nucleotides line up with TRBD1. J was trimmed by 5 bases and V by 6 bases; bases with no gene match: 7. Germline CDR1 reads WSHSY; CDR2 reads SAAADI. This CDR3 has 15 amino acids. The CDR3 region is CASREGTGGLYGYTF. For the CDR3, the DNA is TGCGCCAGCAGGGAAGGGACAGGGGGCTTATATGGCTACACCTTC.

The chain recombines TRBV7-2 with TRBJ2-1; 10 bases match TRBD2. J was trimmed by 5 bases and V by 3 bases; bases with no gene match: 1. CDR3 length equals 14 residues. Germline CDR1 is SGHTA and CDR2 is FQGNSA. The CDR3 spells CASSFLAGDNEQFF. DNA for the CDR3: TGTGCCAGCAGCTTTCTAGCGGGAGACAATGAGCAGTTCTTC.

This clone was detected once. This sequence joins TRBV11-2 and TRBJ2-5; D is perhaps TRBD2 (6 bases). The germline V and J ends were trimmed by 2 bases and 4 bases, with 14 bases remaining between them. Germline V gene data show CDR1 as SGHAT and CDR2 as FQNNGV. CDR3 length: 15 residues. In DNA form, the CDR3 reads TGTGCCAGCAGCTTATCCCAGACTAGGAGAGAGACCCAGTACTTC. Protein sequence: CASSLSQTRRETQYF. The full variable domain, with the rest looked up from reference TRBV11-2 and TRBJ2-5, is EAGVAQSPRYKIIEKRQSVAFWCNPISGHATLYWYQQILGQGPKLLIQFQNNGVVDDSQLPKDRFSAERLKGVDSTLKIQPAKLEDSAVYLCASSLSQTRRETQYFGPGTRLLVL.

The chain combines TRBV20-1 with TRBJ1-1; 7 bases match TRBD1. Trimming at V came to 0 bases and at J to 14 bases, leaving 6 bases not matched to a gene. The CDR3 runs to 11 residues. From germline, CDR1 is DFQATT and CDR2 SNEGSKA (reference sequence). Written as DNA, the CDR3 is TGCAGTGCTAGAGATGGAACAGGGGAATTCTTT. It translates to CSARDGTGEFF.

The chain is built from TRBV27 and TRBJ2-7, with D possibly TRBD1 on 5 matching bases. Per the germline V gene, CDR1 is MNHEY and CDR2 is SMNVEV (reference sequence). V lost 0 bases and J lost 5, with 8 bases in between. CDR3 length: 13 amino acids. CDR3: CASSLSRGHEQYF. CDR3 nucleotides: TGTGCCAGCAGTTTATCTAGGGGCCACGAGCAGTACTTC.

V is TRBV13 and J is TRBJ2-3; TRBD2 might be the D (6 bases). Trimming cost V 4 bases and J 2 bases, with 16 bases left between them. CDR1 and CDR2 from the germline V gene are PRHDT and FYEKMQ (reference sequence). The CDR3 loop spans 16 amino acids. This CDR3 reads CASSSVGGVDTDTQYF. CDR3 nucleotide sequence: TGTGCCAGCAGCTCCGTGGGGGGAGTCGACACAGATACGCAGTATTTT.